This T cell receptor (beta chain) was sequenced during a study of control samples from healthy donors and cancer patients. This CDR3 is built from 14 residues. Deletions cut 5 bases from V and 6 bases from J, with 14 bases between. CDR1 is LNHDA, CDR2 SQIVND, per germline (reference sequence). Here immunoSEQ multiplex PCR was the method, and the copy in TCRdb shows in-frame clones only, minus some. The table has approximately 180,000 clones, approximately 94% seen once. The specimen was blood. The receptor's source is a woman aged 18-29 years in good health. The J gene is TRBJ2-4, the V gene TRBV19; no definite D call. The CDR3 sequence: CASSAKLEGNIQYF. The CDR3, as DNA: TGTGCCAGTAGTGCTAAACTGGAAGGAAACATTCAGTACTTC. Combining the CDR3 with reference TRBV19 and TRBJ2-4 gives the whole variable domain DGGITQSPKYLFRKEGQNVTLSCEQNLNHDAMYWYRQDPGQGLRLIYYSQIVNDFQKGDIAEGYSVSREKKESFPLTVTSAQKNPTAFYLCASSAKLEGNIQYFGAGTRLSVL.